This note documents a single T cell receptor beta chain sequence. These data come from a study of T cell changes during pregnancy in multiple sclerosis. Clones were read by immunoSEQ multiplex PCR, and TCRdb kept only the in-frame ones, dropping some. The table includes approximately 60,000 clones, around 93% detected once. Deletions cut 9 bases from V and 4 bases from J, with 6 bases between. Germline V lookup: CDR1 LNHDA, CDR2 SQIVND (reference sequence). The CDR3 runs to 10 residues. The TCR was taken from a female donor with multiple sclerosis, enrolled in a pregnancy study. This material consisted of peripheral blood, taken in the first trimester of pregnancy. This chain links TRBV19 with TRBJ1-1; possible D gene TRBD1, 5 bases. In DNA form, the CDR3 reads TGTGCCAGCAGGGCCACTGAAGCTTTCTTT. Translation: CASRATEAFF. Variable domain in full (rest from reference TRBV19 and TRBJ1-1): DGGITQSPKYLFRKEGQNVTLSCEQNLNHDAMYWYRQDPGQGLRLIYYSQIVNDFQKGDIAEGYSVSREKKESFPLTVTSAQKNPTAFYLCASRATEAFFGQGTRLTVV.